This T cell receptor beta chain was documented in a study of CD8 T cell repertoires and HIV-1 epitope variants. Overall study context: Each of Twenty-five Gag and Nef epitope peptides stimulated a separate culture.

The assay was immunoSEQ multiplex PCR, and TCRdb's table has in-frame clones only and misses some. The sample gives more than 85,000 clones, 60% to 80% of which show up once; around a quarter is in the top ten. CDR1 is SGDLS, CDR2 YYNGEE, per germline. CDR3 length: 16 amino acids. V shed 4 bases, J shed 5 bases, and the junction held 11 bases outside the gene matches. The sequenced sample was uncultured baseline CD8+ T cells from peripheral blood mononuclear cells (PBMCs). The clonotype comes from a male donor with HIV. The chain uses TRBV9 and TRBJ1-1; TRBD1 matches 10 bases. Here the CDR3 reads CASSPRDRGLRTEAFF. CDR3 DNA: TGTGCCAGCAGCCCCCGGGACAGGGGTTTAAGGACTGAAGCTTTCTTT. Together with reference TRBV9 and TRBJ1-1, the CDR3 gives the full variable domain: DSGVTQTPKHLITATGQRVTLRCSPRSGDLSVYWYQQSLDQGLQFLIQYYNGEERAKGNILERFSAQQFPDLHSELNLSSLELGDSALYFCASSPRDRGLRTEAFFGQGTRLTVV.